This TCR beta chain was obtained from a study of T-cell reconstitution after alpha-beta-depleted transplantation in children. Study-wide points: Newly produced T cells mostly provided counts and TCRbeta diversity after one year, as hyperexpanded clones declined. The origin of alpha-beta T cells about two months after transplant was reportedly several hundred expanded graft clones.

The CDR3 loop spans 13 amino acids. Germline CDR1 is SGHTA and CDR2 is FQGNSA. Trimming shortened V by 4 bases and J by 5 bases, and 9 bases separated the two germline ends. The table lists this clonotype with a few counts. Its antigen is undetermined. Construction of the TCRbeta library involved unique molecular identifiers. TCRdb itself ran the PCR reads through MiXCR, one entry per CDR3 protein. The sample carries a few hundred thousand distinct CDR3 sequences, 27% recorded once. This clonotype originated in a boy younger than two with Wiskott-Aldrich syndrome, due to receive a stem cell transplant. V and J are TRBV7-2 and TRBJ2-1; D uncertain. Sequenced material: PBMCs, taken before TCRalphabeta/CD19-depleted stem cell transplant. Here the CDR3 reads CASSSDWDNEQFF. CDR3 DNA sequence: TGTGCCAGCAGCTCTGACTGGGACAATGAGCAGTTCTTC.